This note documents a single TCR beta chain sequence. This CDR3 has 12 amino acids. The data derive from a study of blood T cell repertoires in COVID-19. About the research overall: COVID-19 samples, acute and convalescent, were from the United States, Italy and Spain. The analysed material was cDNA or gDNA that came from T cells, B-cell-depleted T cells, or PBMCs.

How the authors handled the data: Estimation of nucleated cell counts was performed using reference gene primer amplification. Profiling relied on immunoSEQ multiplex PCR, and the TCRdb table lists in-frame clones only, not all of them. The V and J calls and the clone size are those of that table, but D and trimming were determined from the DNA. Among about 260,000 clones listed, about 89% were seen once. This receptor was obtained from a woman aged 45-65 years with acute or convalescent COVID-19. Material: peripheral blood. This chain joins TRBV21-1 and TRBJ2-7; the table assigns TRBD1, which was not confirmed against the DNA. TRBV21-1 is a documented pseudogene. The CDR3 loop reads CASRTGAYEQYF. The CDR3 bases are TGTGCCAGCAGGACAGGGGCCTACGAGCAGTACTTC.